Below are 6 T cell receptor beta chains sequenced from a single sample in a study of blood T cell repertoires in COVID-19 (dated by TCRdb to 2019 to 2021). Library prep was done by the immunoSEQ multiplex PCR assay. Sourced from immuneACCESS, this table was stored by TCRdb with only in-frame sequences that have V and J called. A share of the clones is absent; for the studies checked, an unresolved V gene accounts for under half, and the remainder has no known explanation. This sample comprises under 95,000 clones, roughly 90% of them detected only once. Roughly 2.6% of the sample goes to the ten largest clones. The source material was peripheral blood. Receptors were obtained from a man in his fifties with COVID-19, enrolled during active disease.

The V call is TRBV6-5, the J call TRBJ1-4, with a possible D match to TRBD1 (5 bases). Germline V gives CDR1 MNHEY, CDR2 SVGAGI. The CDR3 spans 14 residues. With 4 bases removed from V and 7 bases from J, the gap between germline ends came to 13 bases. CDR3 in DNA: TGTGCCAGCAGTTCTGGGGGGAGGGGTGAAAAACTGTTTTTT. As protein: CASSSGGRGEKLFF.

The sample holds one count of this clone. CDR3 sequence (DNA): TGTGCCACCAGACAGGGGAACACTGAAGCTTTCTTT. The encoded protein is CATRQGNTEAFF. The rearrangement uses TRBV24-1 and TRBJ1-1; tentatively, D is TRBD1 (6 bases). This CDR3 is built from 12 residues. V was cut by 7 bases and J by 1 base, with 6 bases left in between. The germline gives CDR1 KGHDR, CDR2 SFDVKD.

This sequence joins TRBV3-1 (or the pseudogene TRBV3-2) and TRBJ1-5; no firm D call. This CDR3 is built from 13 residues. The germline CDR1 and CDR2 sequences are LGHDT and YNNKEL (reference sequence). V lost 0 bases and J lost 4, with 4 bases in between. The chain's CDR3 is CASSQDGNQPQHF. CDR3 in DNA: TGTGCCAGCAGCCAAGACGGTAATCAGCCCCAGCATTTT.

This chain uses TRBV23-1 with TRBJ1-1; TRBD1 is a possible D gene (5 bases). TRBV23-1 is known as an ORF, though its function is uncertain. Trimming cost V 3 bases and J 0 bases, with 17 bases left between them. The CDR3 sequence is 17 residues long. The CDR3 DNA reads TGCGCCAGCAGTCACCTGGTCAGGGATGGTATGAACACTGAAGCTTTCTTT. Its translation: CASSHLVRDGMNTEAFF.

This chain uses TRBV18 with TRBJ2-1; D gene uncertain. Germline CDR1 reads KGHSH; CDR2 reads LQKENI. This CDR3 has 13 residues. V dropped 4 bases and J dropped 9 bases, with 13 bases sitting between them. The CDR3 region has the DNA TGTGCCAGCTCACTTGGGCCCCGCCGTGAGCAGTTCTTC. Translating it yields CASSLGPRREQFF.

The chain uses TRBV5-6 and TRBJ2-3; 11 nucleotides agree with TRBD2. After removal of 9 bases from V and 6 bases from J, the junction contained 12 bases not matched to a gene. CDR1 and CDR2 from the germline V gene are SGHDT and YYEEEE. The CDR3 is 15 amino acids. The CDR3 DNA follows: TGTGCCACCTTCCTAGCGGGAGGCCCCACGGATACGCAGTATTTT. Its translation: CATFLAGGPTDTQYF. The full variable domain, rest sourced from reference TRBV5-6 and TRBJ2-3, is DAGVTQSPTHLIKTRGQQVTLRCSPKSGHDTVSWYQQALGQGPQFIFQYYEEEERQRGNFPDRFSGHQFPNYSSELNVNALLLGDSALYLCATFLAGGPTDTQYFGPGTRLTVL.